Listed here is a single T cell receptor beta chain. The sample belongs to a study of blood T cell repertoires in COVID-19. About the study: COVID-19 samples collected from the United States, Italy and Spain covered acute and convalescent phases. T cells, B-cell-depleted T cells, or PBMCs provided the cDNA or gDNA that served as material.

Source study methods: How many nucleated cells were present was estimated from reference gene primer amplification. Assay used: immunoSEQ multiplex PCR; TCRdb lists only in-frame clones, some missing. The V and J calls and the clone size are those of that table, but D and trimming were determined from the DNA. The data show approximately 280,000 clones, under 90% seen once. The CDR3 extends over 13 amino acids. Trimming stripped 9 bases from V and 4 bases from J, with 15 bases between. Germline V gene sequence: CDR1 LNHDA, CDR2 SQIVND (reference sequence). The sample consisted of peripheral blood. The TCR comes from a man aged 50 to 59 with acute or convalescent COVID-19. The chain joins TRBV19 to TRBJ2-5; TRBD2 is a possible D gene (6 bases). The CDR3 bases are TGTGCCAGCGGGGGTAGGGTGGGAGAGACCCAGTACTTC. Residues: CASGGRVGETQYF.